This T cell receptor beta chain was recorded in a study of T cell responses to AZD1222 COVID-19 vaccine. This CDR3 has 13 residues. The germline CDR1 and CDR2 sequences are SGHTA and FQGNSA. V shed 6 bases and J shed 6 bases, with 14 bases lying between them. The method was immunoSEQ multiplex PCR; TCRdb's version includes in-frame clones alone and lacks a portion of them. The sample yields tens of thousands of clones, about 82% seen once. V gene TRBV7-2 combines with J gene TRBJ2-5; the D is unclear. The clonotype comes from an adult in good health. Material: peripheral blood, obtained on day 0 of AZD1222 vaccination. The CDR3 protein is CASRPTPHQTQYF. CDR3 nucleotide sequence: TGTGCCAGCAGACCAACACCCCACCAGACCCAGTACTTC.